These 28 T cell receptor beta chains were all obtained from the same sample, sequenced in a study of cytomegalovirus exposure and HLA in healthy donors (dated by TCRdb to 2016 to 2017). Library construction relied on the immunoSEQ multiplex PCR assay. For the multiplex PCR, a mixture combining 60 forward primers for TCR Vbeta segments and 13 reverse primers for TCR Jbeta segments was used. TCRdb limited this immuneACCESS table to in-frame rearrangements with V and J called. A share of clones is missing; checked studies link under half to unresolved V genes, and the rest is unexplained. Here the sample has 150,000 or so clones; approximately 80% occur a single time. The ten largest clonotypes hold roughly 2.1% of the sample. The sample was PBMCs. Receptor source: a man aged 18 to 30 in good health and CMV-seronegative.

The chain combines TRBV28 with TRBJ1-4; 7 bases agree with TRBD1. This CDR3 comprises 14 residues. After removal of 6 bases from V and 4 bases from J, the junction contained 5 bases not matched to a gene. Germline V gene lookup returns CDR1 MDHEN and CDR2 SYDVKM. This chain's CDR3 is CASSPGDSNEKLFF. The CDR3 nucleotides read TGTGCCAGCAGCCCCGGGGACAGTAATGAAAAACTGTTTTTT.

The chain has TRBV15 and TRBJ1-5; D unresolved. CDR1 and CDR2 (germline): LNHNV, YYDKDF (reference sequence). The CDR3 runs 17 residues. The V and J ends lost 0 bases and 6 bases respectively, with 18 bases between them. CDR3 nucleotides: TGTGCCACCAGCAGAGATAGAGGAAAGCCGGTAGGTCAGCCCCAGCATTTT. Amino acid sequence: CATSRDRGKPVGQPQHF.

The J gene is TRBJ2-5, the V gene TRBV10-1; TRBD1 agrees at 9 bases. This CDR3 has 13 amino acids. Germline V CDR1 and CDR2: WNHNN, SYGVQD (reference sequence). After removal of 7 bases from V and 5 bases from J, the junction contained 5 bases not matched to a gene. CDR3 in DNA: TGCGCCAGCATGGGGACAGGGAGGGAGACCCAGTACTTC. It yields the protein CASMGTGRETQYF.

CDR3 sequence: CARSSAGFTYEQYF. CDR3 in DNA: TGTGCCAGAAGCTCAGCGGGTTTCACCTACGAGCAGTACTTC. This chain connects TRBV5-3 to TRBJ2-7; possible D gene TRBD2, 6 bases. TRBV5-3 is annotated as an ORF whose role is uncertain. V shed 3 bases and J shed 2 bases, with 12 bases lying between them. CDR3 length: 14 residues.

The chain joins TRBV5-1 to TRBJ2-1, with TRBD1 identical over 10 bases. V lost 0 bases and J lost 0; bases outside the gene matches: 6. CDR1 and CDR2 (germline): SGHRS, YFSETQ. The CDR3 spans 18 residues. The CDR3 nucleotides read TGCGCCAGCAGCTTGGGGATAAGGACAGGGGGCTCCTACAATGAGCAGTTCTTC. Amino acids: CASSLGIRTGGSYNEQFF.

J is TRBJ2-1 and V is TRBV9; possible D gene TRBD2, 5 bases. Germline V CDR1 and CDR2: SGDLS, YYNGEE. V lost 4 bases, J lost 3 bases, and 8 bases lay in between. The CDR3 is 13 residues long. This chain's CDR3 is CASSRTVYNEQFF. CDR3 nucleotide sequence: TGTGCCAGCAGCAGGACTGTCTACAATGAGCAGTTCTTC.

The rearrangement links TRBV7-3 to TRBJ1-6, with 7 positions matching TRBD1. The V and J ends lost 4 bases and 7 bases, in that order; junction bases with no gene match: 16. CDR1 is SGHTA, CDR2 FQGTGA, per germline. The CDR3 length is 18 residues. The CDR3 nucleotides read TGTGCCAGCAGCTCCCAAGGGTGGTCGGACAGGCTCAATTCACCCCTCCACTTT. Protein product: CASSSQGWSDRLNSPLHF.

The J gene is TRBJ2-7, the V gene TRBV4-2, with 8 bases aligning to TRBD2. The germline V gene encodes CDR1 LGHNA and CDR2 YNFKEQ. V lost 0 bases to trimming and J lost 0 bases; unmatched junction nucleotides: 10. CDR3 length equals 18 residues. This chain's CDR3 is CASSQEIGGGPVSYEQYF. The CDR3 DNA follows: TGTGCCAGCAGCCAAGAAATTGGCGGGGGGCCAGTCTCCTACGAGCAGTACTTC.

This clone came up a few times. The chain is built from TRBV9 and TRBJ1-1, with D unresolved. This CDR3 spans 13 amino acids. Between the trimmed V and J ends, which lost 0 bases and 3 bases, there was a span of 6 bases. The V gene's germline CDR1 is SGDLS and CDR2 YYNGEE. This CDR3 reads CASSVVQDTEAFF. The CDR3 DNA sequence: TGTGCCAGCAGCGTAGTGCAGGACACTGAAGCTTTCTTT.

V and J are TRBV7-9 and TRBJ2-7, with D unclear. There are 14 residues in the CDR3. Trimming shortened V by 3 bases and J by 4 bases, and 13 bases separated the two germline ends. Germline-derived CDR1 and CDR2 are SEHNR and FQNEAQ (reference sequence). The CDR3 here is CASSFRRKPYEQYF. Written as DNA, the CDR3 is TGTGCCAGCAGCTTTCGGAGAAAACCGTACGAGCAGTACTTC.

As concerns this clone: The sample holds other DNA sequences that translate to the same CDR3. V usage is TRBV7-3 and J usage is TRBJ2-7; D may be TRBD2 (5 bases). There are 17 residues in the CDR3. Per the germline V gene, CDR1 is SGHTA and CDR2 is FQGTGA. V lost 4 bases and J lost 3, with 22 bases in between. The CDR3 here is CASSSTEMVLGSYEQYF. The CDR3 DNA reads as TGTGCCAGCAGCTCGACTGAAATGGTACTAGGGAGCTACGAGCAGTACTTC.

The chain carries TRBV5-4 and TRBJ2-7, with 11 bases identical to TRBD2. The CDR3 is 15 residues long. The ends lost 2 bases at V and 5 bases at J; junction bases unmatched: 6. In germline, CDR1 is SGHNT, CDR2 YYREEE (reference sequence). The CDR3 coding sequence is TGTGCCAGCAGCTTACTAGCGGGGGTGAGGGACGAGCAGTACTTC. Residues: CASSLLAGVRDEQYF.

Concerning this clone: The junction departs from the called germline gene at one end, perhaps through a read error. J is TRBJ2-1 and V is TRBV7-9; TRBD1 might be the D (5 bases). Germline CDR1 SEHNR, CDR2 FQNEAQ (reference sequence). The CDR3 has 15 amino acids. CDR3 amino acids: CASRLGAGIYNEQFF. The CDR3 DNA is TGTGCCAGCAGGTTAGGGGCAGGGATTTACAATGAGCAGTTCTTC. The full variable domain, its missing parts supplied by reference TRBV7-9 and TRBJ2-1, is DTGVSQNPRHKITKRGQNVTFRCDPISEHNRLYWYRQTLGQGPEFLTYFQNEAQLEKSRLLSDRFSAERPKGSFSTLEIQRTEQGDSAMYLCASRLGAGIYNEQFFGPGTRLTVL.

This clone was detected a few times. The rearrangement joins TRBV27 to TRBJ2-7; D perhaps matches TRBD1 (6 bases). Trimming removed 6 bases from V and 6 bases from J, with 9 bases in between. In germline, CDR1 is MNHEY, CDR2 SMNVEV (reference sequence). This CDR3 contains 11 residues. The CDR3 loop reads CASSRGAEQYF. DNA for the CDR3: TGTGCCAGCAGCAGGGGAGCCGAGCAGTACTTC.

The chain employs TRBV27 and TRBJ2-3; 12 bases map to TRBD2. CDR3 length equals 16 residues. Trimming took 5 bases from V and 7 from J; bases not matched to a gene: 10. Germline V gene data show CDR1 as MNHEY and CDR2 as SMNVEV (reference sequence). The CDR3: CASSPSGLAGINTQYF. The CDR3 DNA follows: TGTGCCAGCAGTCCCTCCGGACTAGCGGGGATTAATACGCAGTATTTT.

In this sample, this clone turned up once. This chain uses TRBV19 with TRBJ2-2; 11 positions match TRBD2. The CDR3 is 17 residues long. V was pared by 5 bases and J by 4 bases, with 9 bases of the junction left unmatched. Germline V lookup: CDR1 LNHDA, CDR2 SQIVND (reference sequence). The CDR3 is CASSRIAGGPSTGELFF. The CDR3 DNA reads as TGTGCCAGTAGTCGCATAGCGGGAGGGCCTAGCACCGGGGAGCTGTTTTTT.

The gene calls are TRBV2 and TRBJ2-7; 7 positions match TRBD1. Germline V CDR1 and CDR2: SNHLY, FYNNEI. This CDR3 is built from 15 residues. V shed 5 bases and J 0 bases; nucleotides not matched to a gene: 7. CDR3 loop: CASSFDRDRSYEQYF. In DNA form, the CDR3 reads TGTGCCAGCAGTTTCGACAGGGATCGCTCCTACGAGCAGTACTTC.

The chain joins TRBV9 to TRBJ2-1, with 10 bases fitting TRBD2. Germline values: CDR1 SGDLS, CDR2 YYNGEE. After removal of 0 bases from V and 4 bases from J, the junction contained 4 bases not matched to a gene. CDR3 length: 16 amino acids. CDR3 sequence: CASSVVLLAGYNEQFF. Here the CDR3 DNA reads TGTGCCAGCAGCGTAGTTCTACTAGCGGGATACAATGAGCAGTTCTTC.

This clone was recorded once. The chain is built from TRBV4-1 and TRBJ2-3; D is undetermined. CDR3 length: 14 residues. V was trimmed by 1 base and J by 0 bases, leaving 5 bases between them. The germline gives CDR1 MGHRA, CDR2 YSYEKL. The CDR3 nucleotides are TGCGCCAGCAGCCAAGGGGCGAGCACAGATACGCAGTATTTT. Translated, it gives CASSQGASTDTQYF.

The chain combines TRBV2 with TRBJ2-5, with D possibly being TRBD1 (6 bases). Germline V lookup: CDR1 SNHLY, CDR2 FYNNEI. Trimming removed 4 bases at V and 5 bases at J, with 14 bases between. There are 14 residues in the CDR3. Written as DNA, the CDR3 is TGTGCCAGCAGTGGGTCAGGGGTCCGGGAGACCCAGTACTTC. This gives the protein CASSGSGVRETQYF.

The J gene is TRBJ1-4, the V gene TRBV2; perhaps TRBD1 as D (6 bases). V lost 10 bases and J 7 bases, leaving 16 bases between the germline ends. The CDR3 is 13 residues long. CDR1 and CDR2 (germline): SNHLY, FYNNEI. Here the CDR3 DNA reads TGTGCCATACCTGAGGGGGGGAGTGAAAAACTGTTTTTT. Encoded protein: CAIPEGGSEKLFF.

The chain has TRBV19 and TRBJ2-5; 13 nucleotides match TRBD2. The length of the CDR3 is 19 residues. V dropped 4 bases and J dropped 1; count of bases not matched to a gene: 12. Germline assignment: CDR1 LNHDA and CDR2 SQIVND (reference sequence). In DNA form, the CDR3 reads TGTGCCAGTAGTAGGGGGGTAGGACTAGCGGGGGTCGTCCAAGAGACCCAGTACTTC. Translation gives CASSRGVGLAGVVQETQYF. The full variable domain, in which reference TRBV19 and TRBJ2-5 provide the parts outside the CDR3, is DGGITQSPKYLFRKEGQNVTLSCEQNLNHDAMYWYRQDPGQGLRLIYYSQIVNDFQKGDIAEGYSVSREKKESFPLTVTSAQKNPTAFYLCASSRGVGLAGVVQETQYFGPGTRLLVL.

About this clone itself: The sample holds other DNA sequences that translate to the same CDR3. This chain links TRBV9 with TRBJ1-2; D ambiguous. This CDR3 spans 13 amino acids. Trimming removed 1 base at V and 1 base at J, with 5 bases between. CDR1 is SGDLS, CDR2 YYNGEE, per germline. The CDR3 region is CASSVTDNYGYTF. In DNA, the CDR3 is TGTGCCAGCAGCGTAACAGATAACTATGGCTACACCTTC.

The V gene is TRBV7-9, the J gene TRBJ1-1, with D tentatively TRBD1 (6 bases). CDR3 length: 12 amino acids. V lost 3 bases to trimming and J lost 7 bases, with 9 bases between them. Germline V gene lookup returns CDR1 SEHNR and CDR2 FQNEAQ (reference sequence). Written as DNA, the CDR3 is TGTGCCAGCAGCTTCCAGGACAGTGAAGCTTTCTTT. This sequence encodes CASSFQDSEAFF.

The V gene is TRBV5-5, the J gene TRBJ1-5, with a possible D match to TRBD1 (6 bases). Per germline, CDR1 SGHKS and CDR2 YYEKEE (reference sequence). Trimming removed 4 bases at V and 4 bases at J, with 12 bases between. The CDR3 covers 14 residues. CDR3 nucleotide sequence: TGTGCCAGCAGCCCAGGACAGCTGAATCAGCCCCAGCATTTT. This codes for CASSPGQLNQPQHF.

The chain combines TRBV6-5 with TRBJ1-6, with TRBD1 matching over 12 bases. The CDR3 is made up of 15 amino acids. The germline CDR1 and CDR2 sequences are MNHEY and SVGAGI. Losses at the gene ends were 6 bases for V and 8 bases for J; bases not matched to a gene: 5. The CDR3 spells CASRRGTGGYSPLHF. CDR3 in DNA: TGTGCCAGCAGACGCGGGACAGGGGGCTATTCACCCCTCCACTTT.

The chain is built from TRBV7-9 and TRBJ1-1; D gene unclear. This CDR3 comprises 14 residues. The V and J ends lost 1 base and 2 bases respectively, with 8 bases between them. Germline V gene sequence: CDR1 SEHNR, CDR2 FQNEAQ (reference sequence). CDR3 nucleotides: TGTGCCAGCAGCTTAGTTGGCCTCAACACTGAAGCTTTCTTT. This codes for CASSLVGLNTEAFF.

This clone was seen more than once but under ten times. This chain uses TRBV5-1 with TRBJ2-2; TRBD2 is a possible D gene (6 bases). This CDR3 has 17 residues. V was clipped by 4 bases and J by 4 bases, with 20 bases between them. The germline V gene encodes CDR1 SGHRS and CDR2 YFSETQ. CDR3 sequence: CASSLHSRSGSTGELFF. CDR3 DNA: TGCGCCAGCAGCCTACATTCCCGCTCCGGGAGCACCGGGGAGCTGTTTTTT.